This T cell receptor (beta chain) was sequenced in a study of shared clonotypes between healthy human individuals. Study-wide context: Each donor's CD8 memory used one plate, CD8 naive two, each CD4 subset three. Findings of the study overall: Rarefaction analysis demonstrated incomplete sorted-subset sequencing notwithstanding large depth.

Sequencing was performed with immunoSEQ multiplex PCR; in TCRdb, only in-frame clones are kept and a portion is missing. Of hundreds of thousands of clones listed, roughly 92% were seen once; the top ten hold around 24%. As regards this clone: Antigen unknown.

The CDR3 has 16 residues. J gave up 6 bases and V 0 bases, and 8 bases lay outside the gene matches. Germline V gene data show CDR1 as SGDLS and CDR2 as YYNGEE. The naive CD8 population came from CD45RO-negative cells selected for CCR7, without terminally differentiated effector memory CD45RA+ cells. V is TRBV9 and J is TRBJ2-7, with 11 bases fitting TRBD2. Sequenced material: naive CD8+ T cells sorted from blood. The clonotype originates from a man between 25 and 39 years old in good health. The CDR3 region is CASSVGETSGKVEQYF. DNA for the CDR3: TGTGCCAGCAGCGTAGGTGAGACTAGCGGGAAAGTCGAGCAGTACTTC.